These 10 T cell receptor beta chains originate from one sample sequenced in a study of T cell repertoires in cytomegalovirus infection. TCRdb reanalysed the reads using MiXCR and keeps one entry per CDR3 protein. The data show 450,000 to 650,000 distinct CDR3 sequences, under 45% seen once. The antigens of these receptors remain unknown. Sample: cultured PBMCs, taken from culture after CMV antigen stimulation. These receptors were taken from a human donor in good health (CMV status not recorded). Some clones in this sample may be carry-over from other donors' samples.

The chain links TRBV5-3 to TRBJ2-1, with TRBD2 as a possible D gene (6 bases). TRBV5-3 is marked as an open reading frame, function uncertain. Trimming took 8 bases from V and 5 from J, leaving 14 bases between them. The CDR3 length is 13 residues. CDR3 bases: TGTGCCAGCACGGGACTGGGACACAATGAGCAGTTCTTC. Its translation is CASTGLGHNEQFF.

The chain combines TRBV23-1 with TRBJ1-2; D unclear. TRBV23-1 is known as an ORF, though its function is uncertain. V lost 4 bases and J 2 bases, leaving 17 bases between the germline ends. There are 16 residues in the CDR3. CDR3 residues: CASSPGPSRGNYGYTF. In DNA, the CDR3 is TGCGCCAGCAGTCCAGGACCCTCCCGTGGGAACTATGGCTACACCTTC.

The gene calls are TRBV5-1 and TRBJ2-1; TRBD1 aligns across 11 bases. The CDR3 covers 14 residues. Germline-derived CDR1 and CDR2 are SGHRS and YFSETQ. The V gene end was trimmed by 4 bases and the J gene end by 6 bases; junction bases not matched to a gene: 3. CDR3 sequence: CASSTGTGGNEQFF. The CDR3 nucleotides read TGCGCCAGCAGCACCGGGACAGGGGGCAATGAGCAGTTCTTC.

This clonotype was detected a few times. The genes are TRBV7-8 and TRBJ2-1; 12 bases line up with TRBD2. This CDR3 region has 15 residues. Germline V gives CDR1 SGHVS, CDR2 FQNEAQ. V lost 5 bases to trimming and J lost 6 bases; unmatched junction nucleotides: 5. The CDR3 coding sequence is TGTGCCAGCAGCCCCCTAGCGGGAGGGCCCAATGAGCAGTTCTTC. Translated, it gives CASSPLAGGPNEQFF.

This chain links TRBV4-1 with TRBJ1-2; D is ambiguous. Germline V lookup: CDR1 MGHRA, CDR2 YSYEKL. This CDR3 has 12 amino acids. V was pared by 10 bases and J by 1 base, with 10 bases between. The CDR3 here is CATHGVNYGYTF. The CDR3 DNA is TGCGCCACCCACGGGGTTAACTATGGCTACACCTTC.

CDR3 in DNA: TGTGCCAGCAGTTACTCGATGGGTGGGGAGCAGTACTTC. This codes for CASSYSMGGEQYF. This chain links TRBV6-5 with TRBJ2-7; D gene uncertain. Germline CDR1 and CDR2: MNHEY and SVGAGI. V was cut by 0 bases and J by 7 bases, with 10 bases left in between. The CDR3 runs 13 residues.

This rearrangement joins TRBV10-3 to TRBJ1-3; no definite D call. This CDR3 contains 14 residues. Trimming cost V 2 bases and J 0 bases, with 5 bases left between them. Germline loops: CDR1 ENHRY, CDR2 SYGVKD. The chain's CDR3 is CAISEQSSGNTIYF. CDR3 sequence (DNA): TGTGCCATCAGTGAGCAGAGCTCTGGAAACACCATATATTTT.

This clonotype has a handful of counts. The chain recombines TRBV28 with TRBJ2-1; no firm D call. In germline, CDR1 is MDHEN, CDR2 SYDVKM. There are 14 residues in the CDR3. Trimming stripped 8 bases from V and 1 base from J, with 12 bases between. The CDR3 DNA sequence: TGTGCCAGCGGGTGGGCAGCATCCTACAATGAGCAGTTCTTC. This gives the protein CASGWAASYNEQFF.

The gene calls are TRBV11-3 and TRBJ2-1, with D maybe TRBD2 (6 bases). Deletions cut 4 bases from V and 5 bases from J, with 15 bases between. Germline CDR1 reads SGHNT; CDR2 reads YENEEA. The CDR3 covers 15 residues. CDR3 protein: CASSYSGTDDNEQFF. CDR3 in DNA: TGTGCCAGCAGCTACTCCGGGACTGACGACAATGAGCAGTTCTTC.

This clonotype has a handful of counts. V is TRBV6-2 or TRBV6-3 and J is TRBJ1-4; no clear D. V was trimmed by 6 bases and J by 4 bases, leaving 15 bases between them. CDR1 is MNHEY, CDR2 SVGEGT, per germline. CDR3 size: 15 residues. This CDR3 is CASSIGRRGNEKLFF. CDR3 nucleotide sequence: TGTGCCAGCAGCATCGGGAGGCGCGGTAATGAAAAACTGTTTTTT.